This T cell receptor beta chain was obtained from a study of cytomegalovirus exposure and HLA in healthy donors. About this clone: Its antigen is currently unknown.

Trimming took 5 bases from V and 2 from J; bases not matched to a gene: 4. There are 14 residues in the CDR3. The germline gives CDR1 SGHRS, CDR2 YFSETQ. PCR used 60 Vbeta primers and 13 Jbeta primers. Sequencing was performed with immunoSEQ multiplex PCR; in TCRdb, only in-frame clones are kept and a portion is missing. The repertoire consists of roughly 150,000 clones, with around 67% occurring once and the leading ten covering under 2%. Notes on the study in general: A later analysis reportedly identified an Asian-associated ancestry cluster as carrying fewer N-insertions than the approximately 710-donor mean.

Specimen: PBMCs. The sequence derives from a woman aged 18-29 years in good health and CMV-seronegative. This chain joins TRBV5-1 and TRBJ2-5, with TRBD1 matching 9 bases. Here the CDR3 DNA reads TGCGCCAGCAGGACCGGGACAGGGCAAGAGACCCAGTACTTC. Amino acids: CASRTGTGQETQYF. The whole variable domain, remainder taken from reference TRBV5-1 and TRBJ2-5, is KAGVTQTPRYLIKTRGQQVTLSCSPISGHRSVSWYQQTPGQGLQFLFEYFSETQRNKGNFPGRFSGRQFSNSRSEMNVSTLELGDSALYLCASRTGTGQETQYFGPGTRLLVL.